The sequence of this T cell receptor (beta chain) was determined in a study of OX40 agonist ivuxolimab in advanced cancers. Study in general: The study treated patients with ivuxolimab, an agonistic anti-OX40 (CD134) antibody.

Turning to this clone: Its specificity is not known.

Measured with immunoSEQ multiplex PCR; TCRdb has only the in-frame clones, and not every one. Of 52,000 or so clones listed, 85% are singletons. The study's findings and limits: Blood T cells, both CD4+ and CD8+, expanded clonally by week 6 at 0.1 to 3.0 mg/kg.

This sequence originates from an adult with an advanced solid tumor such as melanoma, head and neck, liver or kidney cancer. Source: CD4+ or CD8+ T cells sorted from blood, taken in a trial of the OX40 agonist ivuxolimab.

The CDR3 nucleotides read TGTGCCAGCAGCCAAGGACTAGAAGAGACCCAGTACTTC. Amino acid sequence: CASSQGLEETQYF. The V call is TRBV4-2, the J call TRBJ2-5; a possible D gene is TRBD2 (6 bases). The V end was cut by 1 base, the J end by 3 bases, with 6 bases between. The CDR3 totals 13 residues. Germline values: CDR1 LGHNA, CDR2 YNFKEQ.